Here is one TCR beta chain with its context. Its antigen remains unknown. The same CDR3 also results from other DNA sequences found in this sample. This record comes from a study of PD-1 blockade in classical Hodgkin lymphoma. Study-level findings and limits: The diversity seen at baseline in complete responders resembled that of newly diagnosed patients. The study found that TCR diversity rose significantly by C4D1 in CD4+ but not CD8+ cells.

Data came from immunoSEQ multiplex PCR; TCRdb stores just in-frame clones and leaves some out. This table has about 20,000 clones, roughly 80% appearing once. CDR1 and CDR2 from the germline V gene are SGDLS and YYNGEE. The junction had 1 base not matched to a gene; V was cut back by 4 bases and J by 3 bases. The CDR3 length is 12 residues. The patients all showed relapse after autologous stem cell transplantation, while their brentuximab vedotin exposure varied. The chain carries TRBV9 and TRBJ2-7; 7 nucleotides line up with TRBD2. The receptor comes from a human donor with classical Hodgkin lymphoma. Sequencing used peripheral blood mononuclear cells (PBMCs), obtained at baseline. CDR3: CASSPGGYEQYF. The CDR3 DNA follows: TGTGCCAGCAGCCCGGGGGGCTACGAGCAGTACTTC. The full variable domain, with the rest looked up from reference TRBV9 and TRBJ2-7, is DSGVTQTPKHLITATGQRVTLRCSPRSGDLSVYWYQQSLDQGLQFLIQYYNGEERAKGNILERFSAQQFPDLHSELNLSSLELGDSALYFCASSPGGYEQYFGPGTRLTVT.